The 7 T cell receptor beta chains below come from one sample, sequenced in a study of T cells after yellow fever vaccination. TCRdb redid the calling of the 5' RACE reads with MiXCR, one entry per CDR3 protein. The table shows around 350,000 distinct CDR3 sequences, with roughly 12% occurring only once. The sample here was PBMCs, taken on the day of the first yellow fever vaccination. The receptors come from a man between 18 and 29 years old who received the YFV17D yellow fever vaccine.

The V gene is TRBV12-3 or TRBV12-4, the J gene TRBJ1-6, with D tentatively TRBD1 (5 bases). Trimming took 7 bases from V and 7 from J, leaving 11 bases between them. This CDR3 is built from 13 residues. The CDR3 DNA reads as TGTGCCAGCACGACAGCTCTAAATTCACCCCTCCACTTT. Translating gives CASTTALNSPLHF.

This clonotype was seen more than once but under ten times. The rearrangement links TRBV7-2 to TRBJ2-7, with D maybe TRBD1 (6 bases). This CDR3 has 13 residues. With 1 base removed from V and 7 bases from J, the gap between germline ends came to 11 bases. Germline V gives CDR1 SGHTA, CDR2 FQGNSA. The CDR3 nucleotides are TGTGCCAGCAGCTTAGGGCAGGGGAGAGAGCAGTACGTC. Translated, it gives CASSLGQGREQYV.

The V call is TRBV5-1, the J call TRBJ2-7, with 11 bases identical to TRBD2. J lost 1 base, V lost 0 bases, and 9 bases had no gene match. The CDR3 has 18 amino acids. Germline assignment: CDR1 SGHRS and CDR2 YFSETQ. CDR3 protein: CASSLGSLAGGQSYEQYF. DNA of the CDR3: TGCGCCAGCAGCTTGGGATCCCTAGCGGGGGGCCAATCCTACGAGCAGTACTTC.

This clonotype was seen only a few times. The chain couples TRBV11-2 to TRBJ2-2, with D possibly being TRBD2 (5 bases). CDR3 length: 13 residues. With 5 bases removed from V and 7 bases from J, the gap between germline ends came to 11 bases. Germline V CDR1 and CDR2: SGHAT, FQNNGV. CDR3 amino acids: CASSPGSRGELFF. The CDR3, as DNA: TGTGCCAGCAGCCCGGGGAGTCGCGGGGAGCTGTTTTTT.

V and J are TRBV7-6 and TRBJ2-7, with D uncertain. Germline values: CDR1 SGHVS, CDR2 FNYEAQ. The CDR3 contains 13 residues. V was shortened by 1 base and J by 2 bases, with 6 bases between the two germline ends. CDR3 bases: TGTGCCAGCAGCTTAGAGGTACCCTACGAGCAGTACTTC. Translation: CASSLEVPYEQYF.

V gene TRBV24-1 combines with J gene TRBJ2-2; the D is unclear. V was trimmed by 1 base and J by 9 bases, leaving 2 bases between them. Per the germline V gene, CDR1 is KGHDR and CDR2 is SFDVKD. The CDR3 is made up of 11 amino acids. CDR3: CATSDFRELFF. The CDR3 nucleotides read TGTGCCACCAGTGATTTCCGGGAGCTGTTTTTT.

The rearrangement joins TRBV14 to TRBJ1-2; TRBD1 matches 9 bases. V gave up 1 base and J gave up 4 bases; unmatched junction bases: 13. CDR1 and CDR2 (germline): SGHDN, FVKESK. This CDR3 region has 18 residues. The CDR3 coding sequence is TGTGCCAGCAGCCAAGGGACAGGGGACATGACAACGCTCTATGGCTACACCTTC. The encoded protein is CASSQGTGDMTTLYGYTF.